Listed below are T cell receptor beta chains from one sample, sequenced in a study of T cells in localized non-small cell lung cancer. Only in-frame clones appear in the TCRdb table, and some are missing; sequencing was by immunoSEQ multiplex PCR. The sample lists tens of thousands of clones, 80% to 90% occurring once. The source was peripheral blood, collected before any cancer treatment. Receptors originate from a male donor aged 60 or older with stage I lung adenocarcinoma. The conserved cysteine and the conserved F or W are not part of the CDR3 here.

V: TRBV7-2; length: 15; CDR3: ASSPWTGGPKTDTQY
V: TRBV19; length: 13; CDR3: ASSTLGQPTDTQY
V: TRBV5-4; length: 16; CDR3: ASSQGLAGGSYQETQY
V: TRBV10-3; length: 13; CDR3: AAHRGQGLNTEAF
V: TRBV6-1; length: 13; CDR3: ASSDAATTAGPQH
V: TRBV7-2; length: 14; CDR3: ASSLSIGGAEDTQY
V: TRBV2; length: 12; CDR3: ASRGTSGGAEQY
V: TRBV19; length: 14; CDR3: ASSGTGGLRSGELF
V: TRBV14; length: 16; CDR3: ASSSPRSSGVVNGELF
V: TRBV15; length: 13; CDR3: ATSRDGQGRETQY
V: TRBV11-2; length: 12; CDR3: ASSPLGPPGEQF
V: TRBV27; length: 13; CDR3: ASSGFRGGRGEQY
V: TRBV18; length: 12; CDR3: ASSPKDTSQPQH
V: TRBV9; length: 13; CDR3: ASSVIGGGNTEAF
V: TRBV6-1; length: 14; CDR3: ASSAATVPPYNEQF
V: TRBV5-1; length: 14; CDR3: ASSLNSQTAGNTIY
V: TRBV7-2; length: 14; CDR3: ASSLVGTSGTDTQY
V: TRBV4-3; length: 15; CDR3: ASSQDRVTAGANVLT
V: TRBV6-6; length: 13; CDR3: ASSPTGTGAYEQY
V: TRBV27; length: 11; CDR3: ASSAGGISPLH